Below, 13 T cell receptor beta chains from the same sample are listed, as sequenced in a study of blood T cells in healthy people across ages. Primed by a sample-barcoded 5' primer and a J-beta primer mix, a second PCR proceeded for about 7 to 12 cycles. TCRdb reanalysed the 5' RACE reads using MiXCR and keeps one entry per CDR3 protein. The sample has approximately 1,700,000 distinct CDR3 sequences; 39% are singletons. The source material was blood. Receptor source: a human donor in good health.

The sample holds a few counts of this clonotype. This chain uses TRBV29-1 with TRBJ2-7; 10 positions agree with TRBD1. This CDR3 comprises 18 residues. The germline V gene encodes CDR1 SQVTM and CDR2 ANQGSEA. V lost 1 base and J lost 4; bases outside the gene matches: 16. This chain's CDR3 is CSVEGVSETGGFPYEQYF. The CDR3 region has the DNA TGCAGCGTTGAAGGGGTGAGCGAGACAGGGGGCTTCCCTTACGAGCAGTACTTC.

This clonotype was recorded a few times. The chain couples TRBV7-9 to TRBJ1-2, with D possibly matching TRBD1 (5 bases). The V gene lost 2 bases and the J gene lost 4 bases, with 11 bases spanning the gap. The germline CDR1 and CDR2 sequences are SEHNR and FQNEAQ (reference sequence). The CDR3 loop spans 14 amino acids. Here the CDR3 reads CASSLSDSLYGYTF. Written as DNA, the CDR3 is TGTGCCAGCAGCTTAAGCGACAGTCTCTATGGCTACACCTTC.

This clonotype has more than one count but fewer than ten. The V call is TRBV7-9, the J call TRBJ2-1, with D possibly TRBD2 on 5 matching bases. With 4 bases removed from V and 11 bases from J, the gap between germline ends came to 12 bases. The CDR3 runs to 12 residues. Germline V gene data show CDR1 as SEHNR and CDR2 as FQNEAQ (reference sequence). The CDR3 loop reads CASSYDYGKQFF. CDR3 nucleotide sequence: TGTGCCAGCAGCTACGACTACGGGAAGCAGTTCTTC.

This clonotype has just a few counts. The chain carries TRBV6-5 and TRBJ1-1; weak D call: TRBD1 (5 bases). The CDR3 extends over 14 amino acids. V shed 2 bases and J shed 3 bases, with 10 bases lying between them. CDR1 and CDR2 (germline): MNHEY, SVGAGI. CDR3 DNA sequence: TGTGCCAGCAGTTACGCCCCAGGGTACACTGAAGCTTTCTTT. The encoded protein is CASSYAPGYTEAFF.

This sequence joins TRBV5-1 and TRBJ2-2; TRBD1 matches at 12 bases. CDR3 size: 17 residues. The trim removed 5 bases at V and 3 bases at J, leaving 8 bases unmatched. Germline values: CDR1 SGHRS, CDR2 YFSETQ. The CDR3 region has the DNA TGCGCCAGCAGGCCCGGGACAGGGGGCTTGGACACCGGGGAGCTGTTTTTT. Translating gives CASRPGTGGLDTGELFF.

The chain couples TRBV27 to TRBJ1-5; D might be TRBD1 (6 bases). Per the germline V gene, CDR1 is MNHEY and CDR2 is SMNVEV (reference sequence). Between the trimmed V and J ends, which lost 5 bases and 5 bases, there was a span of 16 bases. The CDR3 totals 15 residues. This CDR3 reads CASSPGAGLDQPQHF. DNA for the CDR3: TGTGCCAGCAGTCCAGGGGCAGGGCTTGATCAGCCCCAGCATTTT.

The rearrangement joins TRBV20-1 to TRBJ1-6, with 7 bases that match TRBD1. The junction had 8 bases not matched to a gene; V was cut back by 4 bases and J by 5 bases. Per germline, CDR1 DFQATT and CDR2 SNEGSKA (reference sequence). This CDR3 has 15 residues. DNA of the CDR3: TGCAGTGCTACTCGGACAGGACTAAATAATTCACCCCTCCACTTT. Its translation: CSATRTGLNNSPLHF.

This clonotype was observed a few times. The chain recombines TRBV29-1 with TRBJ1-1, with D unclear. Germline-derived CDR1 and CDR2 are SQVTM and ANQGSEA. The CDR3 has 14 residues. V lost 4 bases and J 7 bases, leaving 19 bases between the germline ends. CDR3 amino acids: CSVVRRLEAGEAFF. In DNA form, the CDR3 reads TGCAGCGTTGTAAGGCGGCTGGAGGCGGGTGAAGCTTTCTTT. Full variable domain (remainder filled in from reference TRBV29-1 and TRBJ1-1): SAVISQKPSRDICQRGTSLTIQCQVDSQVTMMFWYRQQPGQSLTLIATANQGSEATYESGFVIDKFPISRPNLTFSTLTVSNMSPEDSSIYLCSVVRRLEAGEAFFGQGTRLTVV.

This clonotype has at least ten counts. The rearrangement uses TRBV4-3 and TRBJ1-4, with 12 nucleotides matching TRBD1. The V gene's germline CDR1 is LGHNA and CDR2 YSLEER. The CDR3 covers 17 residues. The ends lost 0 bases at V and 8 bases at J; junction bases unmatched: 7. CDR3 amino acids: CASSQDPGTGGSEKLFF. CDR3 in DNA: TGCGCCAGCAGCCAAGATCCCGGGACAGGGGGCTCCGAAAAACTGTTTTTT.

In this sample, this clonotype turned up many times. Mismatch with germline at one junction end may stem from a read error. The chain links TRBV5-1 to TRBJ2-3; D is possibly TRBD2 (6 bases). In germline, CDR1 is SGHRS, CDR2 YFSETQ. The CDR3 totals 13 residues. CDR3 loop: CASSLAATDTQYF. The CDR3 DNA sequence: TGTGCCAGCAGTTTAGCGGCCACAGATACGCAGTATTTT.

V is TRBV3-1 and J is TRBJ1-1, with D unclear. This CDR3 has 14 amino acids. Looked up from germline, CDR1 is LGHDT and CDR2 is YNNKEL (reference sequence). V was cut by 2 bases and J by 6 bases, with 13 bases left in between. The CDR3 region has the DNA TGTGCCAGCAGCCAATCTCCCGGTAGGGCTGAAGCTTTCTTT. This codes for CASSQSPGRAEAFF.

The V gene is TRBV15, the J gene TRBJ1-5; tentative D call: TRBD1 (5 bases). V was shortened by 1 base and J by 2 bases, with 9 bases between the two germline ends. This CDR3 spans 15 amino acids. Germline values: CDR1 LNHNV, CDR2 YYDKDF (reference sequence). The chain's CDR3 is CATSRAGDGNQPQHF. In nucleotides, the CDR3 is TGTGCCACCAGCAGAGCGGGGGACGGCAATCAGCCCCAGCATTTT. Full variable domain (remainder filled in from reference TRBV15 and TRBJ1-5): DAMVIQNPRYQVTQFGKPVTLSCSQTLNHNVMYWYQQKSSQAPKLLFHYYDKDFNNEADTPDNFQSRRPNTSFCFLDIRSPGLGDTAMYLCATSRAGDGNQPQHFGDGTRLSIL.

The chain employs TRBV29-1 and TRBJ2-3; tentative D call: TRBD1 (6 bases). Germline CDR1 reads SQVTM; CDR2 reads ANQGSEA. The CDR3 consists of 12 residues. Trimming cost V 3 bases and J 5 bases, with 9 bases left between them. CDR3 bases: TGCAGCGTTGATCAGGGGCGAGATACGCAGTATTTT. It specifies CSVDQGRDTQYF.